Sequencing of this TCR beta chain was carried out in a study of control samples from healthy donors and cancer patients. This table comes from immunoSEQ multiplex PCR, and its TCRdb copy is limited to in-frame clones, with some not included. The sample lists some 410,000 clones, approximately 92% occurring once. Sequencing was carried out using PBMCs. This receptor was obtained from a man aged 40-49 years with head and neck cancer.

The CDR3 here is CASSRRGGREDTQYF. DNA for the CDR3: TGTGCCAGCAGCCGGCGGGGGGGCCGTGAAGATACGCAGTATTTT. The chain employs TRBV7-8 and TRBJ2-3; 9 positions agree with TRBD2. This CDR3 region has 15 residues. The ends lost 5 bases at V and 5 bases at J; junction bases unmatched: 8. The V gene's germline CDR1 is SGHVS and CDR2 FQNEAQ.